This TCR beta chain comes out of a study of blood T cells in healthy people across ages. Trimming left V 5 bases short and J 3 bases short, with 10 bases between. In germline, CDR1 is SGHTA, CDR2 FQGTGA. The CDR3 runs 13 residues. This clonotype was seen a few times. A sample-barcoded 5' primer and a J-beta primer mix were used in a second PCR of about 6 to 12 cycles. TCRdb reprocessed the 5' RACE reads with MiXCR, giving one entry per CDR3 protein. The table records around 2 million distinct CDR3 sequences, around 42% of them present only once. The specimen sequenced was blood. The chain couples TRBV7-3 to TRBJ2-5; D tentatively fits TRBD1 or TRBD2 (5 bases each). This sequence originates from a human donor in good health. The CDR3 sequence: CASSRDGKETQYF. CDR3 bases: TGTGCCAGCAGCCGGGACGGGAAAGAGACCCAGTACTTC.